The 23 T cell receptor beta chains below were found in one sample sequenced in a study of T cell changes during pregnancy in multiple sclerosis. Here immunoSEQ multiplex PCR was the method, and the copy in TCRdb shows in-frame clones only, minus some. The table includes around 70,000 clones, more than 75% detected once. The sequencing here drew on peripheral blood, taken in the third trimester of pregnancy. Receptors originate from a female donor with multiple sclerosis, enrolled in a pregnancy study.

The CDR3 DNA is TGCGCCAGCAGCCAGCGACTAGCGGGCAACCAAGAGACCCAGTACTTC. It encodes CASSQRLAGNQETQYF. The genes are TRBV5-1 and TRBJ2-5, with 10 bases that match TRBD2. The CDR3 extends over 16 amino acids. V shed 4 bases and J 0 bases; nucleotides not matched to a gene: 6. Germline V lookup: CDR1 SGHRS, CDR2 YFSETQ.

V and J are TRBV2 and TRBJ2-4, with 7 bases that match TRBD1. Germline CDR1 reads SNHLY; CDR2 reads FYNNEI. The CDR3 length is 12 residues. V lost 6 bases and J lost 7; bases outside the gene matches: 3. Here the CDR3 reads CASREQGNIQYF. CDR3 sequence (DNA): TGTGCCAGCAGGGAACAGGGGAACATTCAGTACTTC. Filled out from reference TRBV2 and TRBJ2-4, the complete variable domain reads EPEVTQTPSHQVTQMGQEVILRCVPISNHLYFYWYRQILGQKVEFLVSFYNNEISEKSEIFDDQFSVERPDGSNFTLKIRSTKLEDSAMYFCASREQGNIQYFGAGTRLSVL.

This chain uses TRBV29-1 with TRBJ1-3; no reliable D call. V shed 2 bases and J shed 4 bases, with 12 bases lying between them. There are 14 residues in the CDR3. The germline CDR1 and CDR2 sequences are SQVTM and ANQGSEA. The CDR3, as DNA: TGCAGCGTTGAAAGCCCCGTTCTGGGAAACACCATATATTTT. This sequence encodes CSVESPVLGNTIYF.

The gene calls are TRBV5-1 and TRBJ2-5; maybe TRBD2 (6 bases). The germline gives CDR1 SGHRS, CDR2 YFSETQ. V dropped 4 bases and J dropped 5 bases, with 12 bases sitting between them. The CDR3 consists of 13 residues. The CDR3 here is CASSLGLRETQYF. For the CDR3, the DNA is TGCGCCAGCAGCCTAGGACTAAGGGAGACCCAGTACTTC.

The chain joins TRBV28 to TRBJ1-2, with 7 bases lining up with TRBD1. CDR1 MDHEN and CDR2 SYDVKM come from the germline V gene. This CDR3 comprises 14 residues. Losses at the gene ends were 6 bases for V and 2 bases for J; bases not matched to a gene: 6. Here the CDR3 DNA reads TGTGCCAGCAGGCTCCCGGGACAGAACTATGGCTACACCTTC. Translated, it gives CASRLPGQNYGYTF.

The chain recombines TRBV5-1 with TRBJ1-5, with D uncertain. The CDR3 is 15 residues long. The germline CDR1 and CDR2 sequences are SGHRS and YFSETQ. With 0 bases removed from V and 7 bases from J, the gap between germline ends came to 14 bases. Written as DNA, the CDR3 is TGCGCCAGCAGCTTGGAAGCGGGCCGCCGGCAGCCCCAGCATTTT. The encoded protein is CASSLEAGRRQPQHF.

The chain employs TRBV7-9 and TRBJ2-7, with TRBD1 matching over 8 bases. The J segment lost 6 bases and the V segment lost 3 bases, leaving 1 base of the junction unmatched. The CDR3 runs 12 residues. Germline CDR1 is SEHNR and CDR2 is FQNEAQ (reference sequence). The CDR3 protein is CASSFGQGEQYF. CDR3 bases: TGTGCCAGCAGCTTCGGACAGGGCGAGCAGTACTTC.

The chain recombines TRBV5-4 with TRBJ1-1; the D is unclear. V gave up 1 base and J gave up 6 bases, with 13 bases separating them. Germline assignment: CDR1 SGHNT and CDR2 YYREEE (reference sequence). The CDR3 sequence is 14 residues long. Here the CDR3 reads CASSLWSGQAEAFF. CDR3 DNA sequence: TGTGCCAGCAGCTTGTGGTCTGGGCAAGCTGAAGCTTTCTTT.

The chain recombines TRBV9 with TRBJ2-7, with unresolved D. The CDR3 consists of 15 residues. CDR1 and CDR2 (germline): SGDLS, YYNGEE. Trimming shortened V by 0 bases and J by 3 bases, and 13 bases separated the two germline ends. CDR3 protein: CASSVVEVPLYEQYF. In DNA form, the CDR3 reads TGTGCCAGCAGCGTAGTAGAGGTCCCCCTCTACGAGCAGTACTTC. Drawing the rest from reference TRBV9 and TRBJ2-7, the complete variable domain is DSGVTQTPKHLITATGQRVTLRCSPRSGDLSVYWYQQSLDQGLQFLIQYYNGEERAKGNILERFSAQQFPDLHSELNLSSLELGDSALYFCASSVVEVPLYEQYFGPGTRLTVT.

The chain links TRBV4-1 to TRBJ1-1; TRBD1 aligns across 10 bases. The CDR3 runs 13 residues. Germline trimming cut 1 base from V and 10 bases from J; bases unmatched to any gene: 3. Germline CDR1 MGHRA, CDR2 YSYEKL. This CDR3 reads CASSQADRGPAFF. CDR3 nucleotides: TGCGCCAGCAGCCAAGCCGACAGGGGGCCAGCTTTCTTT.

The chain uses TRBV6-1 and TRBJ2-5; no clear D gene. V dropped 3 bases and J dropped 5 bases, with 7 bases sitting between them. This CDR3 contains 12 residues. Germline CDR1 MNHNS, CDR2 SASEGT. CDR3 sequence: CASSERSETQYF. The DNA for the CDR3 is TGTGCCAGCAGTGAGAGATCGGAGACCCAGTACTTC.

The chain recombines TRBV6-1 with TRBJ2-7; a weak D match, TRBD1 (6 bases). The CDR3 extends over 15 amino acids. V was trimmed by 7 bases and J by 0 bases, leaving 16 bases between them. Germline CDR1 reads MNHNS; CDR2 reads SASEGT. CDR3 sequence: CASMTGYILSYEQYF. DNA for the CDR3: TGTGCCAGCATGACAGGCTATATCCTCTCCTACGAGCAGTACTTC.

The CDR3 spells CASSQLARPGDEQYF. The CDR3 nucleotides read TGCGCCAGCAGCCAACTGGCACGTCCAGGGGACGAGCAGTACTTC. The chain is built from TRBV4-3 and TRBJ2-7; perhaps TRBD1 as D (6 bases). This CDR3 contains 15 residues. Germline V gene data show CDR1 as LGHNA and CDR2 as YSLEER. V lost 2 bases and J 5 bases, leaving 16 bases between the germline ends.

V and J are TRBV15 and TRBJ1-1; 8 bases line up with TRBD1. Per germline, CDR1 LNHNV and CDR2 YYDKDF (reference sequence). With 4 bases clipped from V and 1 base from J, the junction kept 8 bases outside the gene matches. This CDR3 has 16 amino acids. CDR3 nucleotides: TGTGCCACCAGCAATCTTTTACAGGGGGAGAACACTGAAGCTTTCTTT. This encodes CATSNLLQGENTEAFF.

The rearrangement links TRBV7-9 to TRBJ2-3; D is possibly TRBD1 (6 bases). Germline lookup yields CDR1 SEHNR and CDR2 FQNEAQ (reference sequence). The CDR3 covers 15 residues. V lost 7 bases, J lost 0 bases, and 14 bases lay in between. CDR3 DNA sequence: TGTGCCAGCATCGGTCAGACAGGAAGCACAGATACGCAGTATTTT. Encoded protein: CASIGQTGSTDTQYF.

For the CDR3, the DNA is TGTGCCAGCAGCTCCCAGGGAGAGACCCAGTACTTC. Amino acid sequence: CASSSQGETQYF. The chain joins TRBV7-2 to TRBJ2-5, with TRBD1 as a possible D gene (5 bases). V was pared by 4 bases and J by 4 bases, with 7 bases between. This CDR3 comprises 12 residues. Germline CDR1 reads SGHTA; CDR2 reads FQGNSA.

The V gene is TRBV5-1, the J gene TRBJ2-5, with D unresolved. The V gene's germline CDR1 is SGHRS and CDR2 YFSETQ. Trimming pared 0 bases from V and 7 bases from J, leaving 13 bases between. The length of the CDR3 is 14 residues. The CDR3 DNA is TGCGCCAGCAGCTTGGGCATCCAACGAGGGACCCAGTACTTC. Translating it yields CASSLGIQRGTQYF.

The V call is TRBV28, the J call TRBJ2-7, with 8 positions matching TRBD1. CDR3 length: 17 amino acids. After removal of 8 bases from V and 2 bases from J, the junction contained 17 bases not matched to a gene. Looked up from germline, CDR1 is MDHEN and CDR2 is SYDVKM. The CDR3 loop is CASSWTGTIVSTYEQYF. Here the CDR3 DNA reads TGTGCCAGCTCATGGACAGGGACGATCGTGTCAACCTACGAGCAGTACTTC.

J is TRBJ2-1 and V is TRBV6-1, with 9 bases matching TRBD1. V lost 4 bases to trimming and J lost 6 bases; unmatched junction nucleotides: 10. This CDR3 has 16 residues. CDR1 is MNHNS and CDR2 is SASEGT in the germline V gene. CDR3 loop: CASSGLPGQGSNEQFF. As DNA, the CDR3 is TGTGCCAGCAGTGGCTTGCCGGGACAGGGCTCCAATGAGCAGTTCTTC.

Comments on this clone: One end of the junction varies from germline; a read error may be responsible. This chain uses TRBV7-9 with TRBJ1-1, with 8 bases aligning to TRBD1. CDR3 size: 12 residues. Germline lookup yields CDR1 SEHNR and CDR2 FQNEAQ (reference sequence). CDR3 sequence reads: CASSQRGQAFLF. The CDR3 nucleotides read TGTGCCAGCAGCCAGAGGGGACAGGCTTTCCTCTTT. Supplemented by reference TRBV7-9 and TRBJ1-1, the full variable domain reads DTGVSQNPRHKITKRGQNVTFRCDPISEHNRLYWYRQTLGQGPEFLTYFQNEAQLEKSRLLSDRFSAERPKGSFSTLEIQRTEQGDSAMYLCASSQRGQAFLFGQGTRLTVV.

In regard to this clone: The sample contains more than one DNA sequence encoding this CDR3. CDR3 in DNA: TGTGCCAGCAGTGACTCGAGCGGGGGGACAGATACGCAGTATTTT. It yields the protein CASSDSSGGTDTQYF. This chain joins TRBV6-4 and TRBJ2-3; 9 positions agree with TRBD2. The junction had 1 base not matched to a gene; V was cut back by 0 bases and J by 3 bases. The germline V gene encodes CDR1 MRHNA and CDR2 SNTAGT. There are 15 residues in the CDR3.

The chain links TRBV18 to TRBJ2-5; 8 bases map to TRBD2. Losses at the gene ends were 2 bases for V and 0 bases for J; bases not matched to a gene: 2. CDR3 length equals 15 residues. Per germline, CDR1 KGHSH and CDR2 LQKENI. In DNA form, the CDR3 reads TGTGCCAGCTCACCAAACGGGGGGGACCAAGAGACCCAGTACTTC. Its protein is CASSPNGGDQETQYF.

The chain employs TRBV7-2 and TRBJ1-2, with D maybe TRBD1 (5 bases). V was trimmed by 1 base and J by 4 bases, leaving 19 bases between them. Germline lookup yields CDR1 SGHTA and CDR2 FQGNSA. This CDR3 spans 17 amino acids. The CDR3 nucleotides are TGTGCCAGCAGCTTAGTATCGCTTCCGGGGGGACCCTATGGCTACACCTTC. As protein: CASSLVSLPGGPYGYTF.